This TCR beta chain was captured in a study of shared clonotypes between healthy human individuals. Germline V gene lookup returns CDR1 SGHTA and CDR2 FQGNSA. The CDR3 runs to 16 residues. The V gene end was trimmed by 3 bases and the J gene end by 3 bases; junction bases not matched to a gene: 5. Data came from immunoSEQ multiplex PCR; TCRdb stores just in-frame clones and leaves some out. This repertoire shows roughly 1.4 million clones, 98% to 99% found once; its top ten account for about 0.35%. This TCR derives from a man aged 25 to 45 in good health. The sequencing input was naive CD4+ T cells sorted from blood. Subset of the sample: CD45RA+ positively selected. V and J are TRBV7-2 and TRBJ2-3; 11 bases fit TRBD2. The CDR3 region is CASSFRTSGSTDTQYF. CDR3 nucleotide sequence: TGTGCCAGCAGCTTCAGGACTAGCGGGTCAACAGATACGCAGTATTTT. The full variable domain, its missing parts supplied by reference TRBV7-2 and TRBJ2-3, is GAGVSQSPSNKVTEKGKDVELRCDPISGHTALYWYRQSLGQGLEFLIYFQGNSAPDKSGLPSDRFSAERTGGSVSTLTIQRTQQEDSAVYLCASSFRTSGSTDTQYFGPGTRLTVL.